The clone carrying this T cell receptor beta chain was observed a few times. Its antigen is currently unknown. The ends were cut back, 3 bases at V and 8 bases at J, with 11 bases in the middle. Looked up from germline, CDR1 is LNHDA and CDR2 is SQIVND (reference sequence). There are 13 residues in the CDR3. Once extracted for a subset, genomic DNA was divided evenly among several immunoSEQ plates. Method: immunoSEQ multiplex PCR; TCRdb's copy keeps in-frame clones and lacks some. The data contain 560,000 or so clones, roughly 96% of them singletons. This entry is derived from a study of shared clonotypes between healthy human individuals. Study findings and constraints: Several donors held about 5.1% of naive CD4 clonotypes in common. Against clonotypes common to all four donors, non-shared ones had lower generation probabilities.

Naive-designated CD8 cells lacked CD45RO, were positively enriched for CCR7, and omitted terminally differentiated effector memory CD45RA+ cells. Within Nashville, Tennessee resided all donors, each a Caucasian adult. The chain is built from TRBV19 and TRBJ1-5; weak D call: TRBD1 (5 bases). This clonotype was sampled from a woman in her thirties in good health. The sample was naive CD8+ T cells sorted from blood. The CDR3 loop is CASSIWGYEPQHF. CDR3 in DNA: TGTGCCAGTAGTATTTGGGGGTATGAGCCCCAGCATTTT.